This passage covers 7 T cell receptor beta chains from one sample sequenced in a study of blood T cell repertoires in COVID-19. Repertoires were generated with immunoSEQ multiplex PCR, while TCRdb's copy carries only in-frame clones and drops some. The sample has 200,000 to 250,000 clones; almost 85% are singletons. What was sequenced was PBMCs or T cells enriched from blood (not recorded which). The receptors come from a man aged 40-55 years who had recovered from COVID-19.

This clone was counted a few times. The rearrangement links TRBV18 to TRBJ2-1; no clear D gene. The germline CDR1 and CDR2 sequences are KGHSH and LQKENI. The CDR3 contains 13 residues. V was trimmed by 3 bases and J by 5 bases, leaving 8 bases between them. The CDR3 coding sequence is TGTGCCAGCTCACCGGTACAGCACAATGAGCAGTTCTTC. Translating it yields CASSPVQHNEQFF.

The chain has TRBV7-6 and TRBJ1-5; tentative D call: TRBD1 (5 bases). V dropped 1 base and J dropped 1 base, with 8 bases sitting between them. Germline lookup yields CDR1 SGHVS and CDR2 FNYEAQ. The CDR3 has 15 amino acids. CDR3 amino acids: CASSLGQGSNQPQHF. CDR3 DNA: TGTGCCAGCAGCTTAGGGCAGGGAAGCAATCAGCCCCAGCATTTT.

The genes are TRBV27 and TRBJ2-7, with TRBD2 matching over 8 bases. There are 18 residues in the CDR3. Germline CDR1 reads MNHEY; CDR2 reads SMNVEV (reference sequence). V lost 0 bases, J lost 7 bases, and 17 bases stayed unmatched. The CDR3 region has the DNA TGTGCCAGCAGTTTATCGACCCCCGGGCGGGGGGCTCCCAGGGAGCAGTACTTC. Translation: CASSLSTPGRGAPREQYF.

The rearrangement links TRBV5-1 to TRBJ2-3; 13 nucleotides line up with TRBD2. Germline V gene sequence: CDR1 SGHRS, CDR2 YFSETQ. The CDR3 spans 17 residues. V lost 4 bases to trimming and J lost 0 bases; unmatched junction nucleotides: 5. The chain's CDR3 is CASSPWTSGGSTDTQYF. The CDR3 DNA sequence: TGCGCCAGCAGCCCCTGGACTAGCGGGGGTAGCACAGATACGCAGTATTTT.

This chain connects TRBV28 to TRBJ2-5, with D perhaps TRBD1 (5 bases). Trimming cost V 6 bases and J 4 bases, with 12 bases left between them. The CDR3 spans 13 residues. Per the germline V gene, CDR1 is MDHEN and CDR2 is SYDVKM. The CDR3 DNA is TGTGCCAGCAGGGTAGGGGCCGCAGAGACCCAGTACTTC. Translating it yields CASRVGAAETQYF.

A few counts support this clone. The chain carries TRBV5-1 and TRBJ2-1, with TRBD2 identical over 7 bases. J gave up 3 bases and V 4 bases, and 10 bases lay outside the gene matches. The CDR3 contains 16 residues. Germline-derived CDR1 and CDR2 are SGHRS and YFSETQ. For the CDR3, the DNA is TGCGCCAGCAGCCAGCCAAGCGGGGACTTCTACAATGAGCAGTTCTTC. Translating it yields CASSQPSGDFYNEQFF.

The chain joins TRBV7-8 to TRBJ2-2; perhaps TRBD1 as D (5 bases). Trimming removed 1 base from V and 4 bases from J, with 16 bases in between. CDR1 and CDR2 (germline): SGHVS, FQNEAQ. The CDR3 totals 17 residues. DNA for the CDR3: TGTGCCAGCAGCTTAGACAGGTGGGCCCGAAGCACCGGGGAGCTGTTTTTT. Translating it yields CASSLDRWARSTGELFF.